These T cell receptor beta chains were read from a single sample in a study of cytotoxic CD8 clonotypes in ibrutinib-treated CLL. Libraries were prepared by immunoSEQ multiplex PCR; TCRdb keeps only in-frame clonotypes and omits some of them. Among roughly 50,000 clones, around 52% were seen once, and the ten largest hold under 35%. The sample was PBMCs, taken after 24 months of ibrutinib treatment. These receptors all stem from a human donor with chronic lymphocytic leukemia. Both conserved end residues are part of each CDR3. The D gene is left open where the match is weak. Some rows have no size entry. The others give once, few or many, or a class for an expanded clone.

clone_size: NA
j_call: TRBJ1-6
d_call: TRBD1
v_call: TRBV2
cdr3_aa: CASRGQGNNSPLHF
cdr3_nt: TGTGCCAGCAGGGGACAGGGAAATAATTCACCCCTCCACTTT

clone_size: NA
j_call: TRBJ2-1
d_call: TRBD2
v_call: TRBV2
cdr3_aa: CASNEKAGAYNEQFF
cdr3_nt: TGTGCCAGCAACGAAAAAGCGGGAGCGTACAATGAGCAGTTCTTC

clone_size: NA
j_call: TRBJ2-5
d_call: NA
v_call: TRBV6-6
cdr3_aa: CASSYSSAGTGETQYF
cdr3_nt: TGTGCCAGCAGTTACTCGTCCGCAGGGACTGGGGAGACCCAGTACTTC

clone_size: few
j_call: TRBJ1-3
d_call: NA
v_call: TRBV2
cdr3_aa: CASVQASGNTIYF
cdr3_nt: TGTGCCAGCGTCCAGGCCTCTGGAAACACCATATATTTT

clone_size: NA
j_call: TRBJ1-6
d_call: NA
v_call: TRBV2
cdr3_aa: CASSEEGVGNSPLHF
cdr3_nt: TGTGCCAGCAGTGAAGAAGGGGTAGGGAATTCACCCCTCCACTTT

clone_size: NA
j_call: TRBJ1-5
d_call: NA
v_call: TRBV10-1
cdr3_aa: CASSEQVSQPQHF
cdr3_nt: TGCGCCAGCAGTGAACAGGTGAGTCAGCCCCAGCATTTT

clone_size: few
j_call: TRBJ2-3
d_call: NA
v_call: TRBV11-3
cdr3_aa: CASSLGGATQYF
cdr3_nt: TGTGCCAGCAGCTTAGGTGGGGCTACGCAGTATTTT

clone_size: NA
j_call: TRBJ2-4
d_call: TRBD1
v_call: TRBV6-1
cdr3_aa: CASSDRSTGQGSLAKNIQYF
cdr3_nt: TGTGCCAGCAGTGATCGGAGTACGGGACAGGGGTCTCTAGCCAAAAACATTCAGTACTTC

clone_size: many
j_call: TRBJ2-5
d_call: NA
v_call: TRBV7-8
cdr3_aa: CASSLVGSAETQYF
cdr3_nt: TGTGCCAGCAGCTTAGTAGGTAGCGCGGAGACCCAGTACTTC

clone_size: NA
j_call: TRBJ1-2
d_call: NA
v_call: TRBV19
cdr3_aa: CASRPRPTNYGYTF
cdr3_nt: TGTGCCAGTAGGCCTAGACCCACTAACTATGGCTACACCTTC

clone_size: NA
j_call: TRBJ1-1
d_call: TRBD1
v_call: TRBV19
cdr3_aa: CASRRDRGNTEAFF
cdr3_nt: TGTGCCAGTAGACGGGACAGGGGCAACACTGAAGCTTTCTTT

clone_size: NA
j_call: TRBJ2-5
d_call: TRBD2
v_call: TRBV5-4
cdr3_aa: CASSSGGGAETQYF
cdr3_nt: TGTGCCAGCAGTTCAGGCGGGGGAGCAGAGACCCAGTACTTC

clone_size: NA
j_call: TRBJ2-1
d_call: NA
v_call: TRBV5-4
cdr3_aa: CASIEGFEQFF
cdr3_nt: TGTGCCAGCATAGAGGGATTCGAGCAGTTCTTC

clone_size: NA
j_call: TRBJ1-6
d_call: NA
v_call: TRBV7-6
cdr3_aa: CASSSGSGVSYNSPLHF
cdr3_nt: TGTGCCAGCAGCTCAGGTTCGGGGGTCAGCTATAATTCACCCCTCCACTTT

clone_size: NA
j_call: TRBJ2-5
d_call: NA
v_call: TRBV6-1
cdr3_aa: CASSEFVWESGTQYF
cdr3_nt: TGTGCCAGCAGTGAATTCGTGTGGGAGAGCGGGACCCAGTACTTC

clone_size: NA
j_call: TRBJ1-5
d_call: TRBD1
v_call: TRBV7-8
cdr3_aa: CASSLEGGQRNQPQHF
cdr3_nt: TGTGCCAGCAGCTTAGAGGGGGGACAGCGCAATCAGCCCCAGCATTTT

clone_size: NA
j_call: TRBJ2-5
d_call: NA
v_call: TRBV6-5
cdr3_aa: CASSLQDQETQYF
cdr3_nt: TGTGCCAGCAGTTTACAGGATCAAGAGACCCAGTACTTC

clone_size: NA
j_call: TRBJ2-7
d_call: NA
v_call: TRBV6-5
cdr3_aa: CASGPPYEQYF
cdr3_nt: TGTGCCAGCGGACCGCCCTACGAGCAGTACTTC

clone_size: many
j_call: TRBJ1-2
d_call: NA
v_call: TRBV5-1
cdr3_aa: CASSLGGENYGYTF
cdr3_nt: TGCGCCAGCAGCTTGGGAGGGGAGAACTATGGCTACACCTTC

clone_size: NA
j_call: TRBJ1-2
d_call: NA
v_call: TRBV27
cdr3_aa: CASSRSDSNYGYTF
cdr3_nt: TGTGCCAGCAGCAGATCTGACAGCAACTATGGCTACACCTTC

clone_size: NA
j_call: TRBJ1-1
d_call: NA
v_call: TRBV5-1
cdr3_aa: CASSPDGNTEAFF
cdr3_nt: TGCGCCAGCAGCCCCGACGGGAACACTGAAGCTTTCTTT

clone_size: NA
j_call: TRBJ1-3
d_call: NA
v_call: TRBV29-1
cdr3_aa: CSVEQGLSGNTIYF
cdr3_nt: TGCAGCGTTGAGCAGGGGCTCTCTGGAAACACCATATATTTT

clone_size: few
j_call: TRBJ1-6
d_call: NA
v_call: TRBV7-8
cdr3_aa: CASSFGSGGTGNNSPLHF
cdr3_nt: TGTGCCAGCAGCTTCGGGTCGGGGGGGACTGGAAATAATTCACCCCTCCACTTT

clone_size: NA
j_call: TRBJ1-2
d_call: TRBD1
v_call: TRBV6-5
cdr3_aa: CASARQGRYTF
cdr3_nt: TGTGCCAGCGCCCGACAGGGCCGCTACACCTTC

clone_size: few
j_call: TRBJ2-5
d_call: NA
v_call: TRBV5-1
cdr3_aa: CASSLVSGEETQYF
cdr3_nt: TGCGCCAGCAGCTTGGTGTCAGGGGAAGAGACCCAGTACTTC

clone_size: NA
j_call: TRBJ2-1
d_call: TRBD1
v_call: TRBV18
cdr3_aa: CASSLGTGDYNEQFF
cdr3_nt: TGTGCCAGCTCACTCGGGACAGGGGACTACAATGAGCAGTTCTTC

clone_size: NA
j_call: TRBJ2-7
d_call: NA
v_call: TRBV20-1
cdr3_aa: CSALRYEQYF
cdr3_nt: TGCAGCGCCCTTCGGTACGAGCAGTACTTC

clone_size: NA
j_call: TRBJ2-2
d_call: TRBD1
v_call: TRBV18
cdr3_aa: CASSRQGGSTGELFF
cdr3_nt: TGTGCCAGCTCAAGACAGGGGGGCAGCACCGGGGAGCTGTTTTTT

clone_size: NA
j_call: TRBJ1-2
d_call: NA
v_call: TRBV19
cdr3_aa: CASRFTGSNGYTF
cdr3_nt: TGTGCCAGTAGGTTTACAGGGTCGAATGGCTACACCTTC

clone_size: NA
j_call: TRBJ2-3
d_call: NA
v_call: TRBV5-1
cdr3_aa: CASSFPSRDTQYF
cdr3_nt: TGCGCCAGCAGCTTCCCCTCCCGGGATACGCAGTATTTT

clone_size: NA
j_call: TRBJ1-6
d_call: TRBD1
v_call: TRBV2
cdr3_aa: CASSERQGVNSPLHF
cdr3_nt: TGTGCCAGCAGTGAACGACAGGGCGTTAATTCACCCCTCCACTTT